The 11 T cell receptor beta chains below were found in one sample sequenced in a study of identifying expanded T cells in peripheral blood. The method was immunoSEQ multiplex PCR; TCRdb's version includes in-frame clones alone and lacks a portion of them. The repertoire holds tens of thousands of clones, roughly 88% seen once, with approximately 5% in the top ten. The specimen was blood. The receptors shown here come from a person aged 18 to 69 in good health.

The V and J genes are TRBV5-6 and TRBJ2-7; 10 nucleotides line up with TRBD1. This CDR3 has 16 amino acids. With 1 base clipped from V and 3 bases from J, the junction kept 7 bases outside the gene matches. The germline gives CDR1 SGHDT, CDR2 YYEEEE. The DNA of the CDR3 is TGTGCCAGCAGCTTGTCTTTTCGGACAGGGGGCTACGAGCAGTACTTC. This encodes CASSLSFRTGGYEQYF.

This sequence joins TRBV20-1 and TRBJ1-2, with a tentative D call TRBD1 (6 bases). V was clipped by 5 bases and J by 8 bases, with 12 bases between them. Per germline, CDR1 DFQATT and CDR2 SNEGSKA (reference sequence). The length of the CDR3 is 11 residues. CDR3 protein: CSAGGAQGYTF. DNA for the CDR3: TGCAGTGCTGGGGGGGCGCAGGGCTACACCTTC.

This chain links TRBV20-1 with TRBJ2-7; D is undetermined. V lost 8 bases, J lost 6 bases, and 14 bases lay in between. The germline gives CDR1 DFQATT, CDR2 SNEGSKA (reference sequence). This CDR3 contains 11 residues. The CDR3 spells CSTHKGIEQYF. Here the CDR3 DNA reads TGCAGTACCCATAAAGGGATCGAGCAGTACTTC.

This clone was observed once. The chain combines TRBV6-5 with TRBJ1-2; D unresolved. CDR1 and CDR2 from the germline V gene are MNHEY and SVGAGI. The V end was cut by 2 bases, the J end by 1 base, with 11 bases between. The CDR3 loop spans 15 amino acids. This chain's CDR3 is CASSYGHTFNYGYTF. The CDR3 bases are TGTGCCAGCAGTTACGGGCACACCTTTAACTATGGCTACACCTTC.

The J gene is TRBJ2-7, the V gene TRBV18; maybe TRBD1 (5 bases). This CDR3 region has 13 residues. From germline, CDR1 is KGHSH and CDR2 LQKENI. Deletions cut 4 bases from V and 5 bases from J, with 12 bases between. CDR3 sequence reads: CASSQNQGDEQYF. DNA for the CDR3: TGTGCCAGCTCACAAAATCAGGGCGACGAGCAGTACTTC.

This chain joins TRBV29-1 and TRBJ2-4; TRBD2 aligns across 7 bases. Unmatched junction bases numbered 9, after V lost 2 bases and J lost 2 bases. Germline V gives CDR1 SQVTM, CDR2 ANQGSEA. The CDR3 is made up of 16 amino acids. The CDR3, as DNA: TGCAGCGTTGAAATAGGTGTGACTAGCTCCAAAAACATTCAGTACTTC. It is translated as CSVEIGVTSSKNIQYF.

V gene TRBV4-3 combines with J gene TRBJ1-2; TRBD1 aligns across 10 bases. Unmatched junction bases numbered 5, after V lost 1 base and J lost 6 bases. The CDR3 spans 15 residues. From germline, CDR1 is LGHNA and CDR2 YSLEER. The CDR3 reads CASSQARGQGHGYTF. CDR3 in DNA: TGCGCCAGCAGCCAAGCCCGGGGACAGGGGCATGGCTACACCTTC.

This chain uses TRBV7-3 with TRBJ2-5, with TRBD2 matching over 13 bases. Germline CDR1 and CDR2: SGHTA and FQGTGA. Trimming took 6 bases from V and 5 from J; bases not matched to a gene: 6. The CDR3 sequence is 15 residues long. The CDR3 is CASSRGLAGVETQYF. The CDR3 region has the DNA TGTGCCAGCAGTCGCGGACTAGCGGGGGTTGAGACCCAGTACTTC.

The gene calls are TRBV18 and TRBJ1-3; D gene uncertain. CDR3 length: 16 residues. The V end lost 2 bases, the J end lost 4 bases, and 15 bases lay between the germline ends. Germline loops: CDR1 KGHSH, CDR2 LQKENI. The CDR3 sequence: CASSPDFRNAGNTIYF. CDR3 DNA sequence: TGTGCCAGCTCACCAGACTTCAGGAATGCCGGAAACACCATATATTTT.

In nucleotides, the CDR3 is TGCGCCAGCAGCTTGGAGGATGAAAAACTGTTTTTT. Its translation is CASSLEDEKLFF. This chain links TRBV5-1 with TRBJ1-4; the D is unclear. The V and J ends lost 0 bases and 6 bases respectively, with 3 bases between them. Germline assignment: CDR1 SGHRS and CDR2 YFSETQ. This CDR3 is built from 12 residues.

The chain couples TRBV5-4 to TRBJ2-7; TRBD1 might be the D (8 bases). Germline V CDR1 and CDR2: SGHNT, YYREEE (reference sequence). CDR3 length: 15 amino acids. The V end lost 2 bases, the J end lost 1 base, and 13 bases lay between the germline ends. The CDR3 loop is CASSLQQGGSYEQYF. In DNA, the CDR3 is TGTGCCAGCAGCTTACAACAGGGGGGGTCCTACGAGCAGTACTTC.